This entry describes one T cell receptor (beta chain). The target antigen is unknown. This specimen belongs to a study of cytotoxic CD8 clonotypes in ibrutinib-treated CLL. At the level of the study: Researchers reported about a dozen relapsed/refractory and over 14 treatment-naive patients, fewer than 18 of them IGHV unmutated. Around 25 partial and 2 complete responses; at median roughly 70 months, about 14 remitted, some 12 progressed. Sequenced samples delivered averages of around 260,000 productive templates and 87,000 or so productive rearrangements.

The CDR3 covers 15 residues. V was pared by 1 base and J by 5 bases, with 6 bases of the junction left unmatched. Germline lookup yields CDR1 SGDLS and CDR2 YYNGEE. Some clones are missing from TCRdb's copy, which holds only in-frame ones; the method was immunoSEQ multiplex PCR. The sample comprises approximately 300,000 clones, roughly 80% of which are singletons, and over 5.5% rests with the top ten. Study observations and caveats: Treatment left the uncommon public clonotypes either contracted or stable in frequency.

The sequences come from PBMCs, collected before ibrutinib treatment. The clonotype originates from a human donor with chronic lymphocytic leukemia. The V gene is TRBV9, the J gene TRBJ2-5, with 9 bases matching TRBD1. The CDR3 sequence: CASSVTDRGRETQYF. The CDR3 nucleotides are TGTGCCAGCAGCGTAACCGACAGGGGGAGGGAGACCCAGTACTTC.